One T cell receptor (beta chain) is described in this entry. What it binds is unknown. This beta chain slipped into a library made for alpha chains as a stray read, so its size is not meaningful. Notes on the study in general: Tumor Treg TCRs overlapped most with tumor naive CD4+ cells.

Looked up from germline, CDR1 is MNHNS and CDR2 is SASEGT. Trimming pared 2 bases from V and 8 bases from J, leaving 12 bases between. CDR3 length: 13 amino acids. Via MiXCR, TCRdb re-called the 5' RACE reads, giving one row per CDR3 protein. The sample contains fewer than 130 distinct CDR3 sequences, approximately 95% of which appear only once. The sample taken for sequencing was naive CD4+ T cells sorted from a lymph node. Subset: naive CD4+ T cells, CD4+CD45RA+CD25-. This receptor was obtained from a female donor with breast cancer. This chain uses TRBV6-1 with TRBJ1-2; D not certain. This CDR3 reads CASSERRGWGYTF. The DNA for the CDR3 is TGTGCCAGCAGTGAACGCCGGGGTTGGGGCTACACCTTC.